This TCR beta chain was captured by sequencing in a study of regulatory dendritic cells for organ transplantation. TCRdb's table, derived via immunoSEQ multiplex PCR, lists solely in-frame clones and lacks some. The sample gives tens of thousands of clones, roughly 80% of which show up once; around 0.1% is in the top ten. CD4+ or CD8+ T cells were sorted as naive CD45RA+ or memory CD45RO+. V lost 3 bases to trimming and J lost 4 bases, with 13 bases between them. The CDR3 length is 15 residues. Germline CDR1 SGHTA, CDR2 FQGNSA. Points from the study as a whole: Naive T cells showed high diversity, memory cells less, memory CD8+ least.

As regards this clone: The antigen is unknown.

This sequence joins TRBV7-2 and TRBJ1-3; tentative D call: TRBD1 (6 bases). The sample comprised naive CD4+ T cells from blood. The sample's subset: CD45RA+ naive T cells. This sequence was found in a human donor in good health. The CDR3 nucleotides are TGTGCCAGCAGCTTCTACAGGGCGCCAGGAAACACCATATATTTT. It yields the protein CASSFYRAPGNTIYF. The full variable domain, rest sourced from reference TRBV7-2 and TRBJ1-3, is GAGVSQSPSNKVTEKGKDVELRCDPISGHTALYWYRQSLGQGLEFLIYFQGNSAPDKSGLPSDRFSAERTGGSVSTLTIQRTQQEDSAVYLCASSFYRAPGNTIYFGEGSWLTVV.